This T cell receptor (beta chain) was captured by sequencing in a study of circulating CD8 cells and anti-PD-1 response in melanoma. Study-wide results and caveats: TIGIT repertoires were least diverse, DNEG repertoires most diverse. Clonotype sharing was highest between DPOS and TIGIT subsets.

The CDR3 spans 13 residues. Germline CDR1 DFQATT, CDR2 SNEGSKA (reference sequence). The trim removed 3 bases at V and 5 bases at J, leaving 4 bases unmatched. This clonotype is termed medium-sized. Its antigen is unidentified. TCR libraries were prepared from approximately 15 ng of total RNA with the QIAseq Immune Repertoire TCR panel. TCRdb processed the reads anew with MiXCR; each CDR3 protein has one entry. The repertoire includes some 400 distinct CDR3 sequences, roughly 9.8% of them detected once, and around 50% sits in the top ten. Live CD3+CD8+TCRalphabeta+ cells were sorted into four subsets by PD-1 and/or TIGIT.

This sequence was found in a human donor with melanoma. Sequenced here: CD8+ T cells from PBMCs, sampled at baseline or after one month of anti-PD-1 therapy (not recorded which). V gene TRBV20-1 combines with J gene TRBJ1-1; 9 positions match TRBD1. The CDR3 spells CSARWTGDTEAFF. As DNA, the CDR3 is TGCAGTGCTAGGTGGACAGGGGATACTGAAGCTTTCTTT.